This TCR beta chain was captured in a study of CD8 T cells in ankylosing spondylitis. In its sample, this clonotype was seen a few times. The antigen remains undetermined. Libraries of TCR beta came from quantitative 5'-RACE with molecular barcodes. Each CDR3 protein is one row after TCRdb ran MiXCR on the 5' RACE reads. The data show some 240,000 distinct CDR3 sequences, 18% seen once. Findings and limits, study-wide: From matched ankylosing spondylitis synovial fluid, disease-linked clones were reportedly recovered at significantly enriched levels. Disease-linked clones were found to be CD8+ and relatively rare in peripheral blood.

The TCR comes from a male donor with ankylosing spondylitis or in good health (not recorded which). Sequences were obtained from blood, either unsorted or a sorted T cell fraction (not recorded which).

The CDR3 loop reads CASSHETSGVNTGELFF. DNA of the CDR3: TGTGCCAGCAGCCATGAAACTAGCGGCGTAAACACCGGGGAGCTGTTTTTT. The chain combines TRBV4-2 with TRBJ2-2, with 8 nucleotides matching TRBD2. This CDR3 has 17 amino acids. Trimming removed 3 bases from V and 2 bases from J; junction bases left unmatched: 8. From germline, CDR1 is LGHNA and CDR2 YNFKEQ.